This paragraph covers one TCR beta chain sequence. Germline trimming cut 10 bases from V and 10 bases from J; bases unmatched to any gene: 15. The germline V gene encodes CDR1 MNHEY and CDR2 SVGAGI. The CDR3 is 13 residues long. These data are taken from a study of blood T cell repertoires in COVID-19. About the research overall: T cells, B-cell-depleted T cells, or PBMCs provided the cDNA or gDNA that served as material.

Clones were read by immunoSEQ multiplex PCR, and TCRdb kept only the in-frame ones, dropping some. Of approximately 150,000 clones detected, about 90% appear once; the ten largest clones hold about 1.7%. This chain links TRBV6-5 with TRBJ1-1; 7 bases are shared with TRBD1. The sequence derives from a woman between 45 and 60 years old with acute or convalescent COVID-19. Sample: peripheral blood. CDR3 coding DNA: TGTGCCACGAAGGACAGGCGGGGAAGCCGAGCTTTCTTT. This sequence encodes CATKDRRGSRAFF.